Presented here are 21 T cell receptor beta chains from one specimen sequenced in a study of blood T cell repertoires in COVID-19 (dated by TCRdb to the early 2020s). The library was made by the immunoSEQ multiplex PCR assay. TCRdb took over this immuneACCESS table, retaining in-frame rearrangements with V and J assigned. Such tables are incomplete; in checked studies, under half of the missing clones stem from an unresolved V gene, and the remainder is unexplained. Across this sample there are about 120,000 clones, with over 75% seen only once. The top ten clones comprise about 29% of the sample. Sequencing was carried out using peripheral blood. The receptors shown here come from a man between 70 and 80 years old with active or convalescent COVID-19.

V is TRBV28 and J is TRBJ2-7; D remains ambiguous. V lost 5 bases, J lost 12 bases, and 11 bases lay in between. Germline CDR1 reads MDHEN; CDR2 reads SYDVKM. There are 10 residues in the CDR3. The CDR3 nucleotides read TGTGCCAGCAGTAGACTTGTTTGGTACTTC. It translates to CASSRLVWYF.

J is TRBJ2-3 and V is TRBV7-2, with 10 bases that match TRBD2. J lost 10 bases, V lost 2 bases, and 9 bases had no gene match. Germline assignment: CDR1 SGHTA and CDR2 FQGNSA. The CDR3 covers 15 residues. The CDR3 is CASSLQTSGYVAQYF. For the CDR3, the DNA is TGTGCCAGCAGCTTACAGACTAGCGGGTACGTGGCGCAGTATTTT.

The rearrangement uses TRBV10-1 and TRBJ2-7, with 9 bases matching TRBD1. CDR1 and CDR2 from the germline V gene are WNHNN and SYGVQD (reference sequence). With V trimmed by 5 bases and J by 6 bases, 11 bases remained unmatched. This CDR3 spans 15 amino acids. The DNA for the CDR3 is TGCGCCAGCAGTCGAACTACCGGGACAGGGAGCGAGCAGTACTTC. This codes for CASSRTTGTGSEQYF.

This sequence joins TRBV19 and TRBJ1-1, with D uncertain. Germline V gives CDR1 LNHDA, CDR2 SQIVND (reference sequence). This CDR3 has 15 amino acids. V was trimmed by 3 bases and J by 3 bases, leaving 14 bases between them. The CDR3 spells CASSMKQLVYTEAFF. CDR3 sequence (DNA): TGTGCCAGTAGTATGAAACAGTTGGTTTACACTGAAGCTTTCTTT.

This clone was seen more than once but under ten times. This chain joins TRBV6-5 and TRBJ1-5; TRBD1 matches at 10 bases. From germline, CDR1 is MNHEY and CDR2 SVGAGI. J gave up 7 bases and V 5 bases, and 8 bases lay outside the gene matches. The CDR3 is 15 amino acids. For the CDR3, the DNA is TGTGCCAGCAGTCTTGACAGGGGGCGTCGGCAGCCCCAGCATTTT. It encodes CASSLDRGRRQPQHF.

V and J are TRBV19 and TRBJ1-5, with 7 bases matching TRBD1. CDR1 and CDR2 from the germline V gene are LNHDA and SQIVND (reference sequence). This CDR3 has 14 residues. V lost 6 bases and J lost 5; bases outside the gene matches: 7. Here the CDR3 reads CASRIQGKDQPQHF. The CDR3 DNA reads as TGTGCCAGTAGAATACAGGGGAAGGATCAGCCCCAGCATTTT. Looking up the rest from reference TRBV19 and TRBJ1-5 gives the full variable domain: DGGITQSPKYLFRKEGQNVTLSCEQNLNHDAMYWYRQDPGQGLRLIYYSQIVNDFQKGDIAEGYSVSREKKESFPLTVTSAQKNPTAFYLCASRIQGKDQPQHFGDGTRLSIL.

V gene TRBV6-5 combines with J gene TRBJ2-7; 8 nucleotides match TRBD2. The trim removed 0 bases at V and 5 bases at J, leaving 3 bases unmatched. The CDR3 is 14 residues long. Germline CDR1 reads MNHEY; CDR2 reads SVGAGI. The CDR3 is CASSYSSGKNEQYF. CDR3 nucleotide sequence: TGTGCCAGCAGTTACTCTAGCGGGAAGAACGAGCAGTACTTC.

V gene TRBV4-1 combines with J gene TRBJ2-2, with a weak D call TRBD2 (6 bases). CDR1 and CDR2 from the germline V gene are MGHRA and YSYEKL. V lost 4 bases and J 4 bases, leaving 13 bases between the germline ends. CDR3 length: 15 residues. The CDR3 DNA sequence: TGCGCCAGCAGCCCGATCCAGGGAGGCACCGGGGAGCTGTTTTTT. Translating it yields CASSPIQGGTGELFF.

The chain joins TRBV30 to TRBJ1-2; D may be TRBD1 (6 bases). The CDR3 consists of 16 residues. The germline CDR1 and CDR2 sequences are GTSNPN and SVGIG (reference sequence). The V end lost 4 bases, the J end lost 0 bases, and 18 bases lay between the germline ends. This CDR3 reads CAWNLGGAGTNYGYTF. The CDR3 nucleotides are TGTGCCTGGAATTTGGGGGGGGCAGGCACTAACTATGGCTACACCTTC.

This chain's CDR3 is CASSPNGVGAFF. CDR3 nucleotide sequence: TGTGCCAGCAGCCCGAACGGGGTAGGAGCTTTCTTT. The rearrangement uses TRBV7-9 and TRBJ1-1; D is unclear. The CDR3 spans 12 residues. From germline, CDR1 is SEHNR and CDR2 FQNEAQ (reference sequence). The germline V and J ends were trimmed by 5 bases and 10 bases, with 14 bases remaining between them.

The gene calls are TRBV4-1 and TRBJ2-1, with a tentative D call TRBD1 (6 bases). The germline gives CDR1 MGHRA, CDR2 YSYEKL. The V gene lost 0 bases and the J gene lost 3 bases, with 12 bases spanning the gap. This CDR3 has 16 amino acids. CDR3 loop: CASSQEGQGNYNEQFF. The CDR3 coding sequence is TGCGCCAGCAGCCAAGAAGGTCAGGGGAACTACAATGAGCAGTTCTTC.

The rearrangement joins TRBV6-5 to TRBJ2-3; 8 positions agree with TRBD1. CDR3 size: 15 residues. From germline, CDR1 is MNHEY and CDR2 SVGAGI. V was clipped by 0 bases and J by 2 bases; unmatched bases: 1. CDR3 protein: CASSYSTGATDTQYF. In DNA, the CDR3 is TGTGCCAGCAGTTACTCGACAGGGGCCACAGATACGCAGTATTTT.

The chain joins TRBV7-2 to TRBJ1-2; D gene unclear. Germline V lookup: CDR1 SGHTA, CDR2 FQGNSA. The CDR3 length is 14 residues. Trimming took off 2 bases at V and 1 base at J, with 8 bases between the two ends. The CDR3 nucleotides are TGTGCCAGCAGCTTACACGGGAATAACTATGGCTACACCTTC. Encoded protein: CASSLHGNNYGYTF.

The rearrangement uses TRBV6-6 and TRBJ1-1; unclear D gene. CDR1 and CDR2 (germline): MNHNY, SVGAGI (reference sequence). Trimming pared 11 bases from V and 0 bases from J, leaving 13 bases between. This CDR3 has 13 residues. The CDR3 protein is CAADSDMNTEAFF. CDR3 nucleotides: TGTGCCGCCGACTCGGATATGAACACTGAAGCTTTCTTT.

V usage is TRBV14 and J usage is TRBJ2-3, with D hard to call. CDR1 is SGHDN, CDR2 FVKESK, per germline. The CDR3 sequence is 13 residues long. The ends were cut back, 4 bases at V and 1 base at J, with 6 bases in the middle. The CDR3 protein is CASSLQGTDTQYF. The CDR3 DNA sequence: TGTGCCAGCAGCCTCCAGGGCACAGATACGCAGTATTTT.

CDR3 amino acids: CASTPLSPGETQYF. CDR3 sequence (DNA): TGTGCCAGCACCCCCTTGTCCCCGGGAGAGACCCAGTACTTC. The chain joins TRBV6-5 to TRBJ2-5; D gene unclear. The germline V gene encodes CDR1 MNHEY and CDR2 SVGAGI. The CDR3 totals 14 residues. V lost 7 bases and J 4 bases, leaving 16 bases between the germline ends.

The chain has TRBV13 and TRBJ2-1, with 7 positions matching TRBD2. CDR1 is PRHDT and CDR2 is FYEKMQ in the germline V gene (reference sequence). Unmatched junction bases numbered 12, after V lost 5 bases and J lost 2 bases. The CDR3 loop spans 17 amino acids. The CDR3 nucleotides read TGTGCCAGCAGCCCTTCCACTCTGGCGGGAGCCTACAATGAGCAGTTCTTC. Its protein product is CASSPSTLAGAYNEQFF.

The chain is built from TRBV7-9 and TRBJ2-2; TRBD2 matches 9 bases. The V gene end was trimmed by 5 bases and the J gene end by 2 bases; junction bases not matched to a gene: 9. Germline CDR1 and CDR2: SEHNR and FQNEAQ (reference sequence). The CDR3 loop spans 17 amino acids. The CDR3 nucleotides are TGTGCCAGCAGCCCCCTTTTAGCGGGGGTAAACACCGGGGAGCTGTTTTTT. Translation: CASSPLLAGVNTGELFF.

A single count supports this clone. This chain connects TRBV18 to TRBJ1-1; unclear D gene. V shed 2 bases and J shed 1 base, with 8 bases lying between them. There are 14 residues in the CDR3. Germline V gene lookup returns CDR1 KGHSH and CDR2 LQKENI. CDR3 DNA sequence: TGTGCCAGCTCACCAGAACACAGGAACACTGAAGCTTTCTTT. Translating gives CASSPEHRNTEAFF.

V usage is TRBV4-1 and J usage is TRBJ1-6, with a possible D match to TRBD1 (5 bases). Germline V lookup: CDR1 MGHRA, CDR2 YSYEKL. The CDR3 length is 15 residues. The ends were cut back, 3 bases at V and 3 bases at J, with 9 bases in the middle. As DNA, the CDR3 is TGCGCCAGCAGCCAGTCCGACAGCTATAATTCACCCCTCCACTTT. Protein sequence: CASSQSDSYNSPLHF.

The genes are TRBV3-1 (or the pseudogene TRBV3-2) and TRBJ1-1, with D possibly matching TRBD1 (5 bases). The V gene lost 3 bases and the J gene lost 4 bases, with 12 bases spanning the gap. Germline V gene data show CDR1 as LGHDT and CDR2 as YNNKEL (reference sequence). This CDR3 has 14 residues. As DNA, the CDR3 is TGTGCCAGCAGCCACAGGGATTCGGCCACTGAAGCTTTCTTT. It translates to CASSHRDSATEAFF.